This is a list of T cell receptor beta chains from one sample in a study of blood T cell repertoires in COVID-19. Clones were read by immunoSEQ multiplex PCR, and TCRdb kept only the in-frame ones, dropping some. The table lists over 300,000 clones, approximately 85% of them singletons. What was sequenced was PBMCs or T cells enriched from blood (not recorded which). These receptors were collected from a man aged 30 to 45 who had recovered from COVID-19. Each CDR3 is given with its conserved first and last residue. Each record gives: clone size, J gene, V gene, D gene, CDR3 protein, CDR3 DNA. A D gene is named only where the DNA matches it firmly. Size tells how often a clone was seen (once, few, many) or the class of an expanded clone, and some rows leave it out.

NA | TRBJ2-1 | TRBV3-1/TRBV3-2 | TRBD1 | CASSVYSGQKEQFF | TGTGCCAGCAGCGTATACTCGGGACAGAAAGAGCAGTTCTTC
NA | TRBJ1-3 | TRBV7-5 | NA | CARSHPIGGILLGNTIYF | TGTGCCAGAAGCCATCCCATCGGGGGTATCCTCCTCGGAAACACCATATATTTT
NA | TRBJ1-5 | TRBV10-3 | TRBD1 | CAIISGGYSNQPQHF | TGTGCCATCATTTCAGGGGGATATAGCAATCAGCCCCAGCATTTT
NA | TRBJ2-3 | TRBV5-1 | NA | CASSLVSDTDTQYF | TGCGCCAGCAGCTTGGTCAGCGACACAGATACGCAGTATTTT
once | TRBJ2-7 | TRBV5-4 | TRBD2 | CASSTGGANYEQYF | TGTGCCAGCAGTACCGGGGGGGCCAATTACGAGCAGTACTTC
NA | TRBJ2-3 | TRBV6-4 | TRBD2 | CASSGLAGADTQYF | TGTGCCAGCAGTGGACTAGCGGGGGCAGATACGCAGTATTTT
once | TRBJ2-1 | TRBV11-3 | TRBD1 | CASSLAGTEVYNEQFF | TGTGCCAGCAGCTTAGCCGGGACAGAAGTCTACAATGAGCAGTTCTTC
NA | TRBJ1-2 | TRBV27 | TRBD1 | CASSPEGQKSIYGYTF | TGTGCCAGCAGTCCGGAGGGACAGAAATCGATCTATGGCTACACCTTC
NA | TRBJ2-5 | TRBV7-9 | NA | CASSRGTLGYQETQYF | TGTGCCAGCAGCCGCGGGACCTTGGGGTACCAAGAGACCCAGTACTTC
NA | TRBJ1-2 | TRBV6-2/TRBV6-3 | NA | CASSYAPRYVGYTF | TGTGCCAGCAGTTACGCACCCCGCTATGTGGGCTACACCTTC
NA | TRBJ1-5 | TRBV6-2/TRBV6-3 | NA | CASSYFGRGNQPQHF | TGTGCCAGCAGTTACTTCGGCCGAGGAAATCAGCCCCAGCATTTT
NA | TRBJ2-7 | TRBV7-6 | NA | CASSLKTGVSYEQYF | TGTGCCAGCAGCTTAAAGACAGGAGTATCCTACGAGCAGTACTTC
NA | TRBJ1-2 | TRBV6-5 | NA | CASSYSGGVGGYTF | TGTGCCAGCAGTTACAGCGGCGGGGTTGGTGGCTACACCTTC
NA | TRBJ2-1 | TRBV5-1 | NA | CASSRDSYNEQFF | TGCGCCAGCAGCCGAGACAGTTACAATGAGCAGTTCTTC
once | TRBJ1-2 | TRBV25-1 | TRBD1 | CASRRTGGDGYTF | TGTGCCAGCAGGAGGACAGGGGGCGACGGCTACACCTTC
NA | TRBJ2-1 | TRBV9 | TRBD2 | CASSVETSGGYLGDEQFF | TGTGCCAGCAGCGTAGAGACTAGCGGGGGGTACCTGGGAGATGAGCAGTTCTTC
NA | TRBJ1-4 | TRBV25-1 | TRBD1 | CASSGTGANEKLFF | TGTGCCAGCAGTGGGACAGGGGCTAATGAAAAACTGTTTTTT
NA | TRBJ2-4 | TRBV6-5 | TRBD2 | CASRYLAGVPYF | TGTGCCAGCAGATACCTAGCGGGGGTTCCTTACTTC
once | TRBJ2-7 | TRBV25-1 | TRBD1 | CASSDLYPTGIEQYF | TGTGCCAGCAGTGACCTATACCCGACAGGGATCGAGCAGTACTTC
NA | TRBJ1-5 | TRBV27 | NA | CASSFVGGRRQPQHF | TGTGCCAGCAGTTTTGTCGGGGGGAGACGACAGCCCCAGCATTTT
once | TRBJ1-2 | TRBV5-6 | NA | CASSLKGRVYGYTF | TGTGCCAGCAGCTTGAAGGGGCGCGTCTATGGCTACACCTTC
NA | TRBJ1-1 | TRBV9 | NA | CASSGRAGARGTEAFF | TGTGCCAGCAGCGGCCGGGCGGGGGCGAGGGGAACTGAAGCTTTCTTT
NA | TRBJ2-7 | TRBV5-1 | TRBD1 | CASSLDPGQAYEQYF | TGCGCCAGCAGCTTGGACCCGGGACAGGCCTACGAGCAGTACTTC
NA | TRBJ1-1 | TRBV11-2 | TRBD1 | CASSLPKTGGKEAFF | TGTGCCAGCAGCCTACCCAAGACAGGGGGCAAGGAAGCTTTCTTT
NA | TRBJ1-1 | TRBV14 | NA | CASSLTVNTEAFF | TGTGCCAGCAGCCTAACAGTGAACACTGAAGCTTTCTTT
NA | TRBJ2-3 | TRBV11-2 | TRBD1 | CASSYGQGRTDTQYF | TGTGCCAGCAGCTACGGACAGGGTCGGACAGATACGCAGTATTTT
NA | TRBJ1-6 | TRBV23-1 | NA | CASPRRGLSCRYNSPLHF | TGCGCCAGTCCCAGGAGGGGTCTGAGTTGCCGTTATAATTCACCCCTCCACTTT
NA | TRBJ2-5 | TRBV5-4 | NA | CASSSGRGQETQYF | TGTGCCAGCAGCTCCGGTCGGGGACAAGAGACCCAGTACTTC
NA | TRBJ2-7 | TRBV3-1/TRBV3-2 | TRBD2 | CASSQVGGAVEQYF | TGTGCCAGCAGCCAAGTCGGGGGGGCTGTCGAGCAGTACTTC
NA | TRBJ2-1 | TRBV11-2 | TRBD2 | CASSSWTSGAKGEQFF | TGTGCCAGCAGCTCCTGGACTAGCGGGGCCAAGGGGGAGCAGTTCTTC
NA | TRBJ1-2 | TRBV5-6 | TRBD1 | CASSSRDRDGYTF | TGTGCCAGCAGCTCCCGGGACAGGGATGGCTACACCTTC
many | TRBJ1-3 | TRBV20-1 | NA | CSAIRGNTIYF | TGCAGTGCTATTCGGGGAAACACCATATATTTT
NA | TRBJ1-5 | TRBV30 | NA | CAWSTGPNQPQHF | TGTGCCTGGTCAACAGGGCCCAATCAGCCCCAGCATTTT
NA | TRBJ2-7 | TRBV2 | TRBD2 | CASSDSGVQDF | TGTGCCAGCAGTGATAGCGGGGTACAAGACTTC
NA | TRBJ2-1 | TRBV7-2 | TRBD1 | CASSFRTGNNEQFF | TGTGCCAGCAGCTTTCGGACAGGCAACAATGAGCAGTTCTTC
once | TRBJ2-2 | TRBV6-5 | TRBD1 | CASSRTGGRTGELFF | TGTGCCAGCAGTCGGACAGGGGGAAGAACCGGGGAGCTGTTTTTT
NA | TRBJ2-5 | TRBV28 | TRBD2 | CASSLVLSGEGETQYF | TGTGCCAGCAGTTTAGTACTATCGGGGGAGGGGGAGACCCAGTACTTC
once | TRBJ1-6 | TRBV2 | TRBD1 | CASRLDREPRPLHF | TGTGCCAGCCGACTCGACAGGGAGCCAAGACCCCTCCACTTT
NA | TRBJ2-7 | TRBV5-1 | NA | CASSLGPGSEQYF | TGCGCCAGCAGCTTGGGTCCCGGGAGTGAGCAGTACTTC
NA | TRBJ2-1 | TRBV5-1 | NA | CASSNGGGNNNEQFF | TGCGCCAGCAGCAATGGGGGAGGCAACAACAATGAGCAGTTCTTC
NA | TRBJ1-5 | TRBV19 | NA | CASSTMRNSNQPQHF | TGTGCCAGTAGTACCATGAGAAATAGCAATCAGCCCCAGCATTTT
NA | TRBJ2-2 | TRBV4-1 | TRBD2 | CASSQGWTSGGVTGELFF | TGCGCCAGCAGCCAAGGATGGACTAGCGGGGGGGTCACCGGGGAGCTGTTTTTT
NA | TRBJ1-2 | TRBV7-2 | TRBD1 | CASSLGPTGGYYGYTF | TGTGCCAGCAGCTTGGGCCCGACAGGGGGCTACTATGGCTACACCTTC
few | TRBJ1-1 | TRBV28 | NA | CASSLTGTEAFF | TGTGCCAGCAGTCTCACCGGTACTGAAGCTTTCTTT
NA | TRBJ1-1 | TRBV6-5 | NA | CASSYPGKGTEAFF | TGTGCCAGCAGTTACCCGGGAAAGGGCACTGAAGCTTTCTTT
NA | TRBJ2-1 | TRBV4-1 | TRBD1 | CASSPEGEGQGNFNEQFF | TGCGCCAGCAGCCCTGAGGGGGAGGGACAGGGAAATTTTAATGAGCAGTTCTTC
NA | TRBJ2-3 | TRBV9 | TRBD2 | CASSERTSGGTDTQYF | TGTGCCAGCAGCGAACGGACTAGCGGGGGCACAGATACGCAGTATTTT
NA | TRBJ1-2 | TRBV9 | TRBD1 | CASSVEVLAGGGLGYTF | TGTGCCAGCAGCGTAGAGGTTTTGGCAGGGGGCGGTCTCGGCTACACCTTC
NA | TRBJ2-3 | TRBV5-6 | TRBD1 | CASRTTGVTQYF | TGTGCCAGCAGGACTACAGGGGTTACGCAGTATTTT
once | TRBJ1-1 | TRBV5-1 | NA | CASSLWSGNTEAFF | TGCGCCAGCAGCTTGTGGTCAGGGAACACTGAAGCTTTCTTT
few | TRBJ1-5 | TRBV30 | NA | CAWSKQGGSSGNQPQHF | TGTGCCTGGAGTAAACAGGGAGGGAGTTCGGGCAATCAGCCCCAGCATTTT
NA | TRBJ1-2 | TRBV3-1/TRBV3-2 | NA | CASSQVTLVSQYGYTF | TGTGCCAGCAGCCAAGTAACCCTGGTCAGTCAATATGGCTACACCTTC
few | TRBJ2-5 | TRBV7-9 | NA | CASRQIQYFQETQYF | TGTGCCAGCAGACAAATACAGTACTTCCAAGAGACCCAGTACTTC
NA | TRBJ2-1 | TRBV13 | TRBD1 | CASSTRTGGPYNEQFF | TGTGCCAGCAGCACCCGGACAGGGGGGCCCTACAATGAGCAGTTCTTC